The 4 T cell receptor beta chains below were found in one sample sequenced in a study of chemoradiotherapy in HPV16-positive cancers. Sequencing was performed with immunoSEQ multiplex PCR; in TCRdb, only in-frame clones are kept and a portion is missing. The sample records about 3,000 clones, under 95% being singletons. Material: tumor tissue, obtained from a patient who underwent chemoradiotherapy. The origin of the receptors is a human donor with HPV-associated anogenital cancer.

In this sample, this clone turned up once. The chain recombines TRBV19 with TRBJ1-4; no reliable D call. V dropped 4 bases and J dropped 0 bases, with 9 bases sitting between them. Per germline, CDR1 LNHDA and CDR2 SQIVND (reference sequence). There are 15 residues in the CDR3. DNA for the CDR3: TGTGCCAGTAGTAGGCTGGACGCAACTAATGAAAAACTGTTTTTT. This codes for CASSRLDATNEKLFF.

V usage is TRBV11-2 and J usage is TRBJ2-7; D unclear. This CDR3 contains 13 residues. Per germline, CDR1 SGHAT and CDR2 FQNNGV. The V gene lost 5 bases and the J gene lost 5 bases, with 13 bases spanning the gap. DNA for the CDR3: TGTGCCAGCAGCACGAGGCCCCCGCACGAGCAGTACGTC. Residues: CASSTRPPHEQYV.

The chain is built from TRBV5-1 and TRBJ2-2; D unresolved. V lost 0 bases to trimming and J lost 4 bases, with 4 bases between them. The CDR3 runs to 13 residues. Germline CDR1 is SGHRS and CDR2 is YFSETQ. The CDR3 sequence: CASSLEGTGELFF. The CDR3 DNA sequence: TGCGCCAGCAGCTTGGAAGGCACCGGGGAGCTGTTTTTT.

This rearrangement joins TRBV18 to TRBJ1-1; D gene unclear. CDR1 KGHSH and CDR2 LQKENI come from the germline V gene. This CDR3 is built from 12 residues. Trimming pared 6 bases from V and 7 bases from J, leaving 12 bases between. CDR3 DNA sequence: TGTGCCAGCTCTGCCCAGGCAGGTGAAGCTTTCTTT. Protein: CASSAQAGEAFF.